These 28 T cell receptor beta chains share one sample of origin, sequenced in a study of blood T cell repertoires in COVID-19. Measured with immunoSEQ multiplex PCR; TCRdb has only the in-frame clones, and not every one. This sample has under 90,000 clones, with approximately 83% found just once. Sequencing was done on a sample of peripheral blood. Receptors originate from a man at least 80 years old with acute or convalescent COVID-19.

V usage is TRBV21-1 and J usage is TRBJ2-3; the table's D gene call, TRBD2, was not cross checked with the DNA. TRBV21-1 is an annotated pseudogene. The CDR3 consists of 15 residues. Written as DNA, the CDR3 is TGTGCCAGCAGCAGAAGCGGGGGCCCGACCGATACGCAGTATTTT. Its translation: CASSRSGGPTDTQYF.

V gene TRBV30 combines with J gene TRBJ2-7; tentative D call: TRBD1 (6 bases). The CDR3 contains 14 residues. CDR1 and CDR2 (germline): GTSNPN, SVGIG (reference sequence). Deletions cut 0 bases from V and 5 bases from J, with 14 bases between. CDR3 in amino acids: CAWSVYTGINEQYF. The CDR3 bases are TGTGCCTGGAGTGTCTATACAGGGATCAACGAGCAGTACTTC.

The chain's CDR3 is CASSLYSGGPTDTQYF. As DNA, the CDR3 is TGTGCCAGCAGTTTATATAGCGGGGGACCCACAGATACGCAGTATTTT. V and J are TRBV27 and TRBJ2-3; 9 bases are a match to TRBD2. J gave up 2 bases and V 1 base, and 4 bases lay outside the gene matches. CDR3 length equals 16 residues. Per germline, CDR1 MNHEY and CDR2 SMNVEV (reference sequence).

The V call is TRBV27, the J call TRBJ1-5; no firm D call. This CDR3 is built from 15 residues. Trimming took off 5 bases at V and 1 base at J, with 12 bases between the two ends. Germline V lookup: CDR1 MNHEY, CDR2 SMNVEV (reference sequence). The CDR3 sequence: CASSLGPGSNQPQHF. The CDR3 nucleotides are TGTGCCAGCAGTCTGGGCCCGGGGAGCAATCAGCCCCAGCATTTT.

Note on this clone: The sample holds other DNA sequences that translate to the same CDR3. The CDR3 here is CASSYDSSYNEQFF. Written as DNA, the CDR3 is TGTGCCAGCAGTTATGACAGCTCCTACAATGAGCAGTTCTTC. V is TRBV6-5 and J is TRBJ2-1, with a weak D call TRBD1 (5 bases). The germline V gene has CDR1 MNHEY and CDR2 SVGAGI. There are 14 residues in the CDR3. Trimming left V 3 bases short and J 0 bases short, with 6 bases between.

The genes are TRBV5-6 and TRBJ2-5; maybe TRBD2 (5 bases). The CDR3 loop spans 18 amino acids. The V and J ends lost 4 bases and 0 bases respectively, with 22 bases between them. The germline V gene encodes CDR1 SGHDT and CDR2 YYEEEE. The CDR3 sequence: CASSPLRGRISHQETQYF. CDR3 sequence (DNA): TGTGCCAGCAGCCCGCTCCGGGGTAGGATTTCCCACCAAGAGACCCAGTACTTC.

V and J are TRBV24-1 and TRBJ1-2; possible D gene TRBD1, 6 bases. CDR1 KGHDR and CDR2 SFDVKD come from the germline V gene. V lost 4 bases, J lost 8 bases, and 16 bases lay in between. The CDR3 length is 14 residues. DNA of the CDR3: TGTGCCACCAGTGAGCCCGGGGGGGCCCCCGGCTACACCTTC. It is translated as CATSEPGGAPGYTF.

J is TRBJ2-3 and V is TRBV5-1; 9 bases agree with TRBD2. This CDR3 spans 17 amino acids. Germline CDR1 reads SGHRS; CDR2 reads YFSETQ. Trimming cost V 4 bases and J 0 bases; bases outside gene matches: 9. CDR3 coding DNA: TGCGCCAGCAGCCTGGTGGCTAGCGGGGCTAGCACAGATACGCAGTATTTT. Translated: CASSLVASGASTDTQYF.

The chain links TRBV7-9 to TRBJ1-1; 7 bases line up with TRBD1. The CDR3 is 15 amino acids. Looked up from germline, CDR1 is SEHNR and CDR2 is FQNEAQ (reference sequence). The V and J ends lost 5 bases and 1 base, in that order; junction bases with no gene match: 7. Here the CDR3 DNA reads TGTGCCAGCAGCGGCCCCGGGACAGAGAACACTGAAGCTTTCTTT. Its translation: CASSGPGTENTEAFF. Together with reference TRBV7-9 and TRBJ1-1, the CDR3 gives the full variable domain: DTGVSQNPRHKITKRGQNVTFRCDPISEHNRLYWYRQTLGQGPEFLTYFQNEAQLEKSRLLSDRFSAERPKGSFSTLEIQRTEQGDSAMYLCASSGPGTENTEAFFGQGTRLTVV.

This chain links TRBV27 with TRBJ2-5; TRBD2 might be the D (6 bases). Germline V gene data show CDR1 as MNHEY and CDR2 as SMNVEV (reference sequence). V lost 1 base to trimming and J lost 5 bases, with 11 bases between them. CDR3 size: 14 residues. The CDR3 is CASSLFAGGETQYF. The CDR3 nucleotides read TGTGCCAGCAGTTTATTCGCAGGAGGGGAGACCCAGTACTTC.

The chain recombines TRBV19 with TRBJ2-7; D is ambiguous. The CDR3 consists of 10 residues. The V end was cut by 8 bases, the J end by 2 bases, with 4 bases between. Per the germline V gene, CDR1 is LNHDA and CDR2 is SQIVND (reference sequence). CDR3: CASGTYEQYF. Written as DNA, the CDR3 is TGTGCCAGTGGCACCTACGAGCAGTACTTC.

V and J are TRBV27 and TRBJ1-6, with unresolved D. V was shortened by 6 bases and J by 4 bases, with 4 bases between the two germline ends. Germline assignment: CDR1 MNHEY and CDR2 SMNVEV (reference sequence). CDR3 length: 12 amino acids. CDR3 amino acids: CASSLYNSPLHF. CDR3 DNA: TGTGCCAGCAGCCTATATAATTCACCCCTCCACTTT.

The V call is TRBV4-3, the J call TRBJ2-3, with 13 bases matching TRBD2. The CDR3 is 16 residues long. CDR1 and CDR2 from the germline V gene are LGHNA and YSLEER. V lost 4 bases, J lost 5 bases, and 6 bases stayed unmatched. The chain's CDR3 is CASSLTSGGAVDTQYF. In nucleotides, the CDR3 is TGCGCCAGCAGCCTTACTAGCGGGGGGGCGGTAGATACGCAGTATTTT.

This chain uses TRBV6-6 with TRBJ1-5; 8 bases line up with TRBD1. Germline CDR1 MNHNY, CDR2 SVGAGI (reference sequence). V was clipped by 7 bases and J by 2 bases; unmatched bases: 7. The CDR3 runs to 15 residues. The CDR3 region has the DNA TGTGCCAGCACTCAGGGGGCGCAGGGCAATCAGCCCCAGCATTTT. Translating gives CASTQGAQGNQPQHF.

CDR3 DNA sequence: TGCGCCAGCAGCTCGTTGACAGGGTCTGGAGATACGCAGTATTTT. Its protein product is CASSSLTGSGDTQYF. This chain connects TRBV5-1 to TRBJ2-3; TRBD1 matches at 7 bases. Unmatched junction bases numbered 9, after V lost 3 bases and J lost 5 bases. The length of the CDR3 is 15 residues. Germline V gene sequence: CDR1 SGHRS, CDR2 YFSETQ.

This clone was counted once. The chain couples TRBV19 to TRBJ2-7, with D perhaps matching TRBD1 (5 bases). Trimming cost V 4 bases and J 9 bases, with 16 bases left between them. The length of the CDR3 is 13 residues. CDR1 LNHDA and CDR2 SQIVND come from the germline V gene (reference sequence). The CDR3 coding sequence is TGTGCCAGTAGTACTGCCCTAAGGGGCTGGCAGTACTTC. Residues: CASSTALRGWQYF.

This clone was counted a few times. CDR3 loop: CASSPGLAGGPRLANEQFF. The CDR3 DNA sequence: TGTGCCAGCAGCCCGGGACTAGCGGGAGGGCCAAGGTTGGCCAATGAGCAGTTCTTC. The V gene is TRBV13, the J gene TRBJ2-1; 16 bases align to TRBD2. The trim removed 5 bases at V and 6 bases at J, leaving 13 bases unmatched. The CDR3 has 19 amino acids. Germline CDR1 reads PRHDT; CDR2 reads FYEKMQ (reference sequence).

V gene TRBV2 combines with J gene TRBJ1-6; possible D gene TRBD1, 6 bases. V was trimmed by 3 bases and J by 7 bases, leaving 13 bases between them. CDR3 length: 15 residues. Per the germline V gene, CDR1 is SNHLY and CDR2 is FYNNEI. CDR3 in DNA: TGTGCCAGCAGTGAGTGGGGGCTAGGGAATTCACCCCTCCACTTT. This gives the protein CASSEWGLGNSPLHF.

The chain couples TRBV4-1 to TRBJ1-4, with TRBD1 as a possible D gene (6 bases). CDR1 and CDR2 (germline): MGHRA, YSYEKL. The CDR3 extends over 16 amino acids. The germline V and J ends were trimmed by 1 base and 7 bases, with 16 bases remaining between them. CDR3 nucleotide sequence: TGCGCCAGCAGCCAAGGGGTTTTAGGGGGGGGTGAAAAACTGTTTTTT. It encodes CASSQGVLGGGEKLFF.

The rearrangement uses TRBV27 and TRBJ1-5, with 9 bases that match TRBD1. Germline CDR1 and CDR2: MNHEY and SMNVEV (reference sequence). With V trimmed by 9 bases and J by 0 bases, 12 bases remained unmatched. The CDR3 runs 17 residues. The CDR3 DNA sequence: TGTGCCAGATACCCTACACAGGGGGCTTATAGCAATCAGCCCCAGCATTTT. It yields the protein CARYPTQGAYSNQPQHF.

J is TRBJ2-3 and V is TRBV7-9; D unclear. Germline V gives CDR1 SEHNR, CDR2 FQNEAQ (reference sequence). Trimming left V 6 bases short and J 2 bases short, with 12 bases between. The CDR3 has 14 amino acids. This CDR3 reads CASREQPVTDTQYF. The CDR3 DNA is TGTGCCAGCAGGGAGCAGCCAGTCACAGATACGCAGTATTTT.

This chain connects TRBV28 to TRBJ1-6; TRBD1 aligns across 7 bases. Germline V lookup: CDR1 MDHEN, CDR2 SYDVKM. The CDR3 contains 13 residues. V trimming: 3 bases; J trimming: 10 bases; junction bases outside the gene matches: 3. CDR3 sequence: CASSFIRGSPLHF. The CDR3 bases are TGTGCCAGCAGTTTCATCAGGGGGTCACCCCTCCACTTT.

This chain uses TRBV7-6 with TRBJ1-2, with 12 bases aligning to TRBD1. From germline, CDR1 is SGHVS and CDR2 FNYEAQ. The length of the CDR3 is 15 residues. Trimming removed 5 bases from V and 8 bases from J; junction bases left unmatched: 9. The CDR3 bases are TGTGCCAGCAGCCCCCCGGGACAGGGGGCTTGGGGCTACACCTTC. Translated, it gives CASSPPGQGAWGYTF.

V and J are TRBV6-5 and TRBJ2-2, with TRBD1 matching over 8 bases. This CDR3 spans 14 amino acids. V was clipped by 4 bases and J by 6 bases; unmatched bases: 4. The germline CDR1 and CDR2 sequences are MNHEY and SVGAGI. The CDR3 region is CASSFNRGSGELFF. DNA for the CDR3: TGTGCCAGCAGTTTTAACAGGGGGTCCGGGGAGCTGTTTTTT.

The J gene is TRBJ2-2, the V gene TRBV3-1 (or the pseudogene TRBV3-2); 10 nucleotides match TRBD1. CDR3 length: 15 residues. V lost 4 bases, J lost 7 bases, and 6 bases stayed unmatched. Germline V gives CDR1 LGHDT, CDR2 YNNKEL (reference sequence). In DNA form, the CDR3 reads TGTGCCAGCAGCCCCCGGGACAGGGGATACGGGGAGCTGTTTTTT. Amino acids: CASSPRDRGYGELFF.

CDR3 DNA: TGTGCCAGTAGTTCACAGGGGGCTGGAACTGAAGCTTTCTTT. Translating it yields CASSSQGAGTEAFF. The chain carries TRBV19 and TRBJ1-1, with 9 bases aligning to TRBD1. The germline gives CDR1 LNHDA, CDR2 SQIVND (reference sequence). The CDR3 sequence is 14 residues long. V lost 5 bases and J lost 5; bases outside the gene matches: 6.

In this sample, this clone turned up once. This chain uses TRBV6-2 or TRBV6-3 with TRBJ2-7; 8 bases are a match to TRBD2. V shed 1 base, J shed 6 bases, and the junction held 5 bases outside the gene matches. Germline V gene data show CDR1 as MNHEY and CDR2 as SVGEGT. This CDR3 is built from 14 residues. The CDR3 reads CASSYLREGSEQYF. The CDR3 DNA is TGTGCCAGCAGTTACTTACGGGAGGGGAGCGAGCAGTACTTC.

The rearrangement links TRBV29-1 to TRBJ1-1; the match to TRBD1 covers 7 bases. Germline V gene data show CDR1 as SQVTM and CDR2 as ANQGSEA. This CDR3 is 15 amino acids long. The V segment lost 6 bases and the J segment 0 bases; nucleotides outside the gene matches: 10. CDR3 residues: CSVRYGDSMNTEAFF. CDR3 DNA sequence: TGCAGCGTCAGGTATGGGGACAGCATGAACACTGAAGCTTTCTTT.